What follows are 22 T cell receptor beta chains derived from one specimen sequenced in a study of blood T cell repertoires in COVID-19. The data were produced by immunoSEQ multiplex PCR, yet TCRdb's version contains in-frame clones alone and is incomplete. The sample gives 100,000 or so clones, nearly 90% of which show up once; roughly 6.5% is in the top ten. Sequenced input: peripheral blood. The receptors originated from a woman in her sixties with acute or convalescent COVID-19.

This clone is a singleton in its sample. The junction shows a germline mismatch at one end, possibly a read error. The chain uses TRBV6-5 and TRBJ1-1, with D possibly being TRBD1 (5 bases). Germline V lookup: CDR1 MNHEY, CDR2 SVGAGI. The CDR3 totals 14 residues. CDR3: CASSLDKLQVLGDF. Written as DNA, the CDR3 is TGTGCCAGCAGCCTAGACAAATTACAGGTCCTGGGTGACTTT.

The chain carries TRBV25-1 and TRBJ2-1; TRBD1 might be the D (6 bases). V lost 2 bases and J lost 10, with 18 bases in between. CDR3 length: 15 residues. Germline CDR1 reads MGHDK; CDR2 reads SYGVNS. CDR3 amino acids: CASSEGGSSKEEQFF. The CDR3 DNA follows: TGTGCCAGCAGTGAAGGGGGCAGTTCGAAGGAGGAGCAGTTCTTC.

The V gene is TRBV10-2, the J gene TRBJ1-6, with D uncertain. CDR1 and CDR2 (germline): WSHSY, SAAADI. Trimming cost V 0 bases and J 10 bases, with 7 bases left between them. This CDR3 has 13 amino acids. As DNA, the CDR3 is TGCGCCAGCAGTGAGTCTGCGGGATCACCCCTCCACTTT. Amino acids: CASSESAGSPLHF.

This sequence joins TRBV5-8 and TRBJ2-5, with D possibly being TRBD2 (5 bases). Germline loops: CDR1 SGHTS, CDR2 YDEGEE. This CDR3 contains 16 residues. The ends were cut back, 1 base at V and 1 base at J, with 14 bases in the middle. The CDR3 loop is CASSLLPGSSQETQYF. The CDR3 DNA sequence: TGTGCCAGCAGCTTGTTGCCGGGGAGTTCCCAAGAGACCCAGTACTTC.

The chain recombines TRBV29-1 with TRBJ1-5; 8 bases map to TRBD1. J gave up 3 bases and V 5 bases, and 6 bases lay outside the gene matches. The CDR3 contains 14 residues. Per the germline V gene, CDR1 is SQVTM and CDR2 is ANQGSEA. CDR3 sequence (DNA): TGCAGCGTTACCGGGACAGGACCCAATCAGCCCCAGCATTTT. Encoded protein: CSVTGTGPNQPQHF.

This clone was observed once. This chain uses TRBV7-9 with TRBJ1-2, with TRBD1 as a possible D gene (5 bases). Per germline, CDR1 SEHNR and CDR2 FQNEAQ (reference sequence). The CDR3 spans 15 residues. Trimming removed 5 bases from V and 8 bases from J, with 21 bases in between. The CDR3 DNA reads as TGTGCCAGCAGCCACCTGTGGAGGGGCGAAGCCGGCTACACCTTC. It is translated as CASSHLWRGEAGYTF.

The chain has TRBV28 and TRBJ1-5, with D possibly matching TRBD1 (6 bases). The ends were cut back, 6 bases at V and 7 bases at J, with 16 bases in the middle. This CDR3 has 14 residues. Germline lookup yields CDR1 MDHEN and CDR2 SYDVKM. Here the CDR3 reads CASRGTRGVQPQHF. Written as DNA, the CDR3 is TGTGCCAGCAGGGGCACCAGGGGAGTCCAGCCCCAGCATTTT.

The chain combines TRBV6-6 with TRBJ2-3; 8 bases fit TRBD2. V shed 5 bases, J shed 3 bases, and the junction held 7 bases outside the gene matches. The CDR3 length is 15 residues. Germline V gene lookup returns CDR1 MNHNY and CDR2 SVGAGI (reference sequence). The CDR3 reads CASSQSGRGTDTQYF. The DNA of the CDR3 is TGTGCCAGCAGTCAAAGCGGGAGAGGTACAGATACGCAGTATTTT.

V usage is TRBV30 and J usage is TRBJ2-1; unclear D gene. Germline CDR1 GTSNPN, CDR2 SVGIG (reference sequence). CDR3 size: 12 residues. V was cut by 0 bases and J by 8 bases, with 8 bases left in between. The CDR3, as DNA: TGTGCCTGGAGTGTCCTCCCAGATGAGCAGTTCTTC. It codes for CAWSVLPDEQFF.

The rearrangement links TRBV27 to TRBJ2-2; 7 nucleotides match TRBD1. The CDR3 consists of 14 residues. Germline-derived CDR1 and CDR2 are MNHEY and SMNVEV (reference sequence). Trimming removed 6 bases from V and 3 bases from J; junction bases left unmatched: 4. The DNA of the CDR3 is TGTGCCAGCAGGGAACAGGGGTACACCGGGGAGCTGTTTTTT. Its translation is CASREQGYTGELFF.

The chain joins TRBV21-1 to TRBJ1-6. TRBV21-1 is recorded as a pseudogene. CDR3 length: 12 residues. This CDR3 reads CASRAYNSPLHF. The CDR3 coding sequence is TGTGCCAGCCGGGCCTATAATTCACCCCTCCACTTT.

V usage is TRBV10-3 and J usage is TRBJ2-3, with a possible D match to TRBD2 (6 bases). The CDR3 extends over 15 amino acids. Trimming left V 3 bases short and J 0 bases short, with 10 bases between. Germline V lookup: CDR1 ENHRY, CDR2 SYGVKD. CDR3 loop: CAISERSGSTDTQYF. The CDR3, as DNA: TGTGCCATCAGTGAAAGGAGCGGGAGCACAGATACGCAGTATTTT.

The chain joins TRBV7-8 to TRBJ2-2, with TRBD1 matching 7 bases. CDR3 size: 17 residues. Trimming removed 4 bases from V and 2 bases from J; junction bases left unmatched: 10. Germline-derived CDR1 and CDR2 are SGHVS and FQNEAQ. In DNA, the CDR3 is TGTGCCAGCAGCTCACAGGGGCGAATATCTAACACCGGGGAGCTGTTTTTT. This encodes CASSSQGRISNTGELFF.

This chain links TRBV11-3 with TRBJ1-1; D remains ambiguous. The CDR3 totals 14 residues. The ends were cut back, 0 bases at V and 1 base at J, with 6 bases in the middle. CDR1 and CDR2 (germline): SGHNT, YENEEA. The CDR3, as DNA: TGTGCCAGCAGCTTAGATCCGGGGAACACTGAAGCTTTCTTT. Its protein product is CASSLDPGNTEAFF.

This clone is a singleton in its sample. CDR3 nucleotides: TGTGCCACGTCCCCGGGCCAGGGTGCGAGGACCTTC. Protein: CATSPGQGARTF. V usage is TRBV10-3 and J usage is TRBJ1-2; possibly TRBD1 for D (5 bases). Trimming left V 10 bases short and J 14 bases short, with 23 bases between. The CDR3 extends over 12 amino acids. Germline CDR1 ENHRY, CDR2 SYGVKD.

This chain joins TRBV18 and TRBJ2-7; a weak D match, TRBD1 (6 bases). V shed 2 bases and J shed 2 bases, with 13 bases lying between them. The CDR3 is 15 amino acids. The germline V gene has CDR1 KGHSH and CDR2 LQKENI. CDR3 in DNA: TGTGCCAGCTCACCAGGCAGGGGAGATACCTACGAGCAGTACTTC. It is translated as CASSPGRGDTYEQYF.

This clone occurred once. The chain employs TRBV19 and TRBJ1-5, with a weak D call TRBD1 (5 bases). Germline V gives CDR1 LNHDA, CDR2 SQIVND (reference sequence). CDR3 size: 15 residues. Trimming took off 7 bases at V and 8 bases at J, with 21 bases between the two ends. The CDR3 DNA sequence: TGTGCCAGTACAGGCGTCAGGGCCCTTCGTGAGCCCCAGCATTTT. This translates into CASTGVRALREPQHF.

The CDR3 loop is CASKPPTPNTEAFF. For the CDR3, the DNA is TGCGCCAGCAAACCGCCGACACCGAACACTGAAGCTTTCTTT. V usage is TRBV10-2 and J usage is TRBJ1-1; D remains unclear. The CDR3 contains 14 residues. V dropped 7 bases and J dropped 1 base, with 13 bases sitting between them. From germline, CDR1 is WSHSY and CDR2 SAAADI.

The chain uses TRBV7-9 and TRBJ2-1, with D hard to call. This CDR3 contains 11 residues. V lost 5 bases and J 8 bases, leaving 7 bases between the germline ends. CDR1 and CDR2 (germline): SEHNR, FQNEAQ (reference sequence). CDR3 nucleotides: TGTGCCAGCAGCCTCCTCGATGAGCAGTTCTTC. Translating it yields CASSLLDEQFF.

The rearrangement links TRBV3-1 (or the pseudogene TRBV3-2) to TRBJ1-4; tentatively, D is TRBD1 (5 bases). Trimming took 5 bases from V and 7 from J, leaving 8 bases between them. The CDR3 totals 12 residues. Germline CDR1 reads LGHDT; CDR2 reads YNNKEL (reference sequence). CDR3 DNA sequence: TGTGCCAGCAGCACCACAGGTGAAAAACTGTTTTTT. Protein product: CASSTTGEKLFF.

V and J are TRBV29-1 and TRBJ2-1; TRBD2 matches 9 bases. Germline CDR1 and CDR2: SQVTM and ANQGSEA. The CDR3 runs 14 residues. J gave up 9 bases and V 3 bases, and 9 bases lay outside the gene matches. The CDR3: CSVDPSGVVGEQFF. DNA for the CDR3: TGCAGCGTTGATCCTAGCGGGGTTGTAGGTGAGCAGTTCTTC.

This chain connects TRBV6-4 to TRBJ1-1; no definite D call. CDR1 and CDR2 (germline): MRHNA, SNTAGT. Trimming shortened V by 2 bases and J by 11 bases, and 15 bases separated the two germline ends. The CDR3 is made up of 13 amino acids. In DNA form, the CDR3 reads TGTGCCAGCAGTGACCCGGCGGTCGGTGTGGCTTTCTTT. It yields the protein CASSDPAVGVAFF.